Listed here are 23 T cell receptor beta chains from one sample, sequenced in a study of T cells in localized non-small cell lung cancer (dated by TCRdb to about 2020). The library relied on the immunoSEQ multiplex PCR assay. The clones in this table, taken by TCRdb from immuneACCESS, are in-frame only. Not every clone is retained; where verified, under half of the shortfall comes from an unresolved V gene, and the cause of the rest is unknown. The sample table contains about 26,000 clones; only one count was recorded for 75% to 85% of them. Of the sample, around 4.1% falls within the top ten clones. The starting material was peripheral blood, obtained before any cancer treatment. These receptors all come from a woman aged 35 to 69 with stage I lung adenocarcinoma.

The table lists this clone with a count of one. The V gene is TRBV5-6, the J gene TRBJ1-1; unclear D gene. This CDR3 comprises 14 residues. Between the trimmed V and J ends, which lost 1 base and 4 bases, there was a span of 11 bases. The germline gives CDR1 SGHDT, CDR2 YYEEEE. CDR3 loop: CASSLRGYTTEAFF. CDR3 bases: TGTGCCAGCAGCTTGAGAGGTTACACCACTGAAGCTTTCTTT.

V gene TRBV2 combines with J gene TRBJ1-6; no firm D call. In germline, CDR1 is SNHLY, CDR2 FYNNEI. V lost 7 bases to trimming and J lost 1 base, with 11 bases between them. The CDR3 spans 15 residues. Written as DNA, the CDR3 is TGTGCCAGCAATGGGATTGCTTCCTATAATTCACCCCTCCACTTT. Its translation is CASNGIASYNSPLHF.

V is TRBV10-3 and J is TRBJ2-7; D unresolved. Germline values: CDR1 ENHRY, CDR2 SYGVKD. The CDR3 totals 14 residues. V lost 0 bases and J lost 3, with 9 bases in between. The CDR3 is CAISESVRDYEQYF. In DNA form, the CDR3 reads TGTGCCATCAGTGAGTCGGTAAGGGACTACGAGCAGTACTTC.

This chain connects TRBV7-8 to TRBJ1-1, with 7 bases lining up with TRBD1. J lost 5 bases, V lost 4 bases, and 10 bases had no gene match. The CDR3 is 15 amino acids. Germline assignment: CDR1 SGHVS and CDR2 FQNEAQ. The CDR3 region is CASSSREGAHTEAFF. In DNA form, the CDR3 reads TGTGCCAGCAGCTCCCGCGAGGGGGCGCATACTGAAGCTTTCTTT.

The rearrangement uses TRBV25-1 and TRBJ1-6; D is uncertain. The germline V gene has CDR1 MGHDK and CDR2 SYGVNS. Trimming removed 2 bases from V and 7 bases from J, with 12 bases in between. This CDR3 comprises 15 residues. CDR3 amino acids: CASSETWAPNSPLHF. The CDR3 DNA reads as TGTGCCAGCAGTGAAACGTGGGCCCCAAATTCACCCCTCCACTTT.

CDR3 amino acids: CASSGQGTGELFF. The CDR3 nucleotides read TGTGCCAGCAGCGGACAGGGAACCGGGGAGCTGTTTTTT. V usage is TRBV2 and J usage is TRBJ2-2; 8 nucleotides line up with TRBD1. V was pared by 6 bases and J by 5 bases, with 2 bases of the junction left unmatched. The CDR3 has 13 residues. Per germline, CDR1 SNHLY and CDR2 FYNNEI.

Only one count was recorded for this clone. CDR3 in DNA: TGTGCCAGTAGTACCATGGACGGTAGTGAAAAACTGTTTTTT. Translation gives CASSTMDGSEKLFF. This chain joins TRBV19 and TRBJ1-4; D call uncertain. Germline CDR1 LNHDA, CDR2 SQIVND (reference sequence). The CDR3 runs to 14 residues. V dropped 4 bases and J dropped 7 bases, with 13 bases sitting between them. Combining the CDR3 with reference TRBV19 and TRBJ1-4 gives the whole variable domain DGGITQSPKYLFRKEGQNVTLSCEQNLNHDAMYWYRQDPGQGLRLIYYSQIVNDFQKGDIAEGYSVSREKKESFPLTVTSAQKNPTAFYLCASSTMDGSEKLFFGSGTQLSVL.

The rearrangement joins TRBV7-9 to TRBJ2-5; 7 nucleotides line up with TRBD2. Germline V gene lookup returns CDR1 SEHNR and CDR2 FQNEAQ (reference sequence). V was clipped by 5 bases and J by 7 bases; unmatched bases: 7. This CDR3 is 13 amino acids long. CDR3: CASSPEVAGTQYF. CDR3 nucleotide sequence: TGTGCCAGCAGCCCGGAGGTAGCGGGGACCCAGTACTTC.

J is TRBJ1-2 and V is TRBV9; unclear D gene. Germline CDR1 SGDLS, CDR2 YYNGEE. V was trimmed by 3 bases and J by 5 bases, leaving 14 bases between them. CDR3 size: 14 residues. DNA of the CDR3: TGTGCCAGCAGCGAAGCGTTCGGGGAATATGGCTACACCTTC. It is translated as CASSEAFGEYGYTF.

The chain joins TRBV19 to TRBJ2-2; perhaps TRBD2 as D (5 bases). CDR3 length: 13 amino acids. The V end lost 5 bases, the J end lost 3 bases, and 7 bases lay between the germline ends. Germline V gene lookup returns CDR1 LNHDA and CDR2 SQIVND (reference sequence). The CDR3: CASSYGDTGELFF. The DNA of the CDR3 is TGTGCCAGTAGTTACGGGGACACCGGGGAGCTGTTTTTT.

This clone appeared a single time. V gene TRBV10-3 combines with J gene TRBJ2-6; a weak D match, TRBD1 (6 bases). CDR3 size: 15 residues. Germline V gene data show CDR1 as ENHRY and CDR2 as SYGVKD. Trimming removed 4 bases from V and 2 bases from J, with 9 bases in between. The CDR3 sequence: CAISGTGTGANVLTF. CDR3 coding DNA: TGTGCCATCAGTGGTACAGGGACTGGGGCCAACGTCCTGACTTTC.

The chain joins TRBV11-3 to TRBJ2-1; D is possibly TRBD1 (5 bases). Trimming took 4 bases from V and 12 from J, leaving 13 bases between them. The CDR3 sequence is 12 residues long. Germline V CDR1 and CDR2: SGHNT, YENEEA. CDR3 sequence (DNA): TGTGCCAGCAGCTCTGGGCTAGACAGGCAGTTCTTC. It translates to CASSSGLDRQFF.

The rearrangement uses TRBV5-1 and TRBJ2-3; 9 nucleotides agree with TRBD1. Germline CDR1 and CDR2: SGHRS and YFSETQ. This CDR3 region has 14 residues. V gave up 3 bases and J gave up 7 bases; unmatched junction bases: 6. Here the CDR3 reads CASSSGQGRNTQYF. The CDR3 region has the DNA TGCGCCAGCAGCTCGGGACAGGGTCGGAATACGCAGTATTTT.

The chain links TRBV14 to TRBJ1-1, with D perhaps matching TRBD1 (5 bases). Looked up from germline, CDR1 is SGHDN and CDR2 is FVKESK. V was shortened by 4 bases and J by 7 bases, with 13 bases between the two germline ends. The CDR3 contains 13 residues. This CDR3 reads CASSLSTGFEAFF. CDR3 in DNA: TGTGCCAGCAGCCTCTCTACAGGATTTGAAGCTTTCTTT.

This chain uses TRBV18 with TRBJ1-1; 10 positions agree with TRBD1. The CDR3 is 13 residues long. V lost 3 bases and J lost 8; bases outside the gene matches: 3. Looked up from germline, CDR1 is KGHSH and CDR2 is LQKENI. The CDR3 bases are TGTGCCAGCTCACCGGGGACAGGGGCAGAAGCTTTCTTT. Translation: CASSPGTGAEAFF.

The rearrangement uses TRBV9 and TRBJ2-1; 11 positions agree with TRBD2. The CDR3 length is 15 residues. The germline CDR1 and CDR2 sequences are SGDLS and YYNGEE. Unmatched junction bases numbered 2, after V lost 1 base and J lost 5 bases. DNA of the CDR3: TGTGCCAGCAGCGTATCTAGCGGGGGGAACAATGAGCAGTTCTTC. The encoded protein is CASSVSSGGNNEQFF.

The V call is TRBV6-5, the J call TRBJ2-2; 7 bases match TRBD2. The CDR3 consists of 13 residues. Germline CDR1 is MNHEY and CDR2 is SVGAGI. The V gene end was trimmed by 6 bases and the J gene end by 4 bases; junction bases not matched to a gene: 2. The CDR3 here is CASRREGTGELFF. The CDR3 DNA follows: TGTGCCAGCAGGAGGGAGGGCACCGGGGAGCTGTTTTTT.

The rearrangement links TRBV7-3 to TRBJ2-7; 7 bases match TRBD1. The V and J ends lost 1 base and 3 bases, in that order; junction bases with no gene match: 6. The CDR3 has 15 amino acids. Germline assignment: CDR1 SGHTA and CDR2 FQGTGA. The DNA of the CDR3 is TGTGCCAGCAGCTTAAATCCGGGACAGAACTACGAGCAGTACTTC. It yields the protein CASSLNPGQNYEQYF.

The gene calls are TRBV5-6 and TRBJ2-4; D tentatively reads TRBD1 or TRBD2 (5 bases each). CDR3 size: 16 residues. V lost 3 bases and J lost 0, with 13 bases in between. Per the germline V gene, CDR1 is SGHDT and CDR2 is YYEEEE. CDR3 residues: CASSYRWDGAKNIQYF. The DNA for the CDR3 is TGTGCCAGCAGCTACCGTTGGGACGGAGCCAAAAACATTCAGTACTTC.

The rearrangement uses TRBV29-1 and TRBJ1-2, with D perhaps TRBD1 (5 bases). CDR3 length equals 14 residues. Trimming shortened V by 8 bases and J by 3 bases, and 19 bases separated the two germline ends. CDR1 is SQVTM, CDR2 ANQGSEA, per germline. The CDR3 region is CSYRGERGDYGYTF. The CDR3 DNA is TGCAGCTACCGGGGGGAGCGGGGAGACTATGGCTACACCTTC.

The chain combines TRBV4-3 with TRBJ2-7; D is unclear. The V end was cut by 0 bases, the J end by 3 bases, with 6 bases between. Germline V gives CDR1 LGHNA, CDR2 YSLEER. This CDR3 has 13 amino acids. The CDR3 DNA sequence: TGCGCCAGCAGCCAAGAGTCGTTCTACGAGCAGTACTTC. This gives the protein CASSQESFYEQYF.

The chain combines TRBV14 with TRBJ1-6; D gene ambiguous. Germline-derived CDR1 and CDR2 are SGHDN and FVKESK. The CDR3 is 12 amino acids. The V end was cut by 1 base, the J end by 7 bases, with 2 bases between. The CDR3 spells CASSQGNSPLHF. DNA of the CDR3: TGTGCCAGCAGCCAAGGGAATTCACCCCTCCACTTT.

This chain joins TRBV19 and TRBJ2-6, with D perhaps matching TRBD2 (6 bases). Trimming shortened V by 4 bases and J by 4 bases, and 17 bases separated the two germline ends. The CDR3 extends over 17 amino acids. CDR1 LNHDA and CDR2 SQIVND come from the germline V gene (reference sequence). This CDR3 is CASSNGDLFAGANVLTF. CDR3 nucleotide sequence: TGTGCCAGTAGTAATGGGGACTTGTTCGCGGGGGCCAACGTCCTGACTTTC.